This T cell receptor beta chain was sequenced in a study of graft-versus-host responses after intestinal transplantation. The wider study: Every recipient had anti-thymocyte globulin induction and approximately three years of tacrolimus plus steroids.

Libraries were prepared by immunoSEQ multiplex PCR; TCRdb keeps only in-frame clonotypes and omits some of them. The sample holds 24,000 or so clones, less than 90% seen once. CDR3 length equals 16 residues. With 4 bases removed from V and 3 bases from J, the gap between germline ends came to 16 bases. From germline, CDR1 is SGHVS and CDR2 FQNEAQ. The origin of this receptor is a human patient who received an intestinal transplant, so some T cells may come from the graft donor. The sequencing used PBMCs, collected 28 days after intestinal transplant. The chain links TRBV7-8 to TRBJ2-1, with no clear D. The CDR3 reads CASSSTGSSYYNEQFF. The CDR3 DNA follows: TGTGCCAGCAGCTCAACCGGATCCAGCTACTACAATGAGCAGTTCTTC. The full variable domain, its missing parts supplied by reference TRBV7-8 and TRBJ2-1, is GAGVSQSPRYKVAKRGQDVALRCDPISGHVSLFWYQQALGQGPEFLTYFQNEAQLDKSGLPSDRFFAERPEGSVSTLKIQRTQQEDSAVYLCASSSTGSSYYNEQFFGPGTRLTVL.